This T cell receptor (beta chain) came from a study of cytomegalovirus exposure and HLA in healthy donors. With regard to this clone: Antigen specificity is unknown.

Study results and caveats: Donors were assumed by presence/absence analyses to have roughly uniform sequencing depth. Productive rates of about 90% or about 30% were seen for most TCR beta V segments in an earlier analysis.

Healthy individuals who donated bone marrow served as the donors. CDR1 and CDR2 from the germline V gene are SGHAT and FQNNGV. V dropped 0 bases and J dropped 1 base, with 15 bases sitting between them. The CDR3 consists of 18 residues. The PCR ran on 60 Vbeta and 13 Jbeta primers. Here immunoSEQ multiplex PCR was the method, and the copy in TCRdb shows in-frame clones only, minus some. The sample holds 200,000 to 250,000 clones, roughly 91% seen once. The chain is built from TRBV11-2 and TRBJ2-2, with D perhaps matching TRBD1 (6 bases). This TCR was recovered from a woman aged 18-29 years in good health and CMV-seronegative. Sequenced sample: PBMCs. The CDR3 protein is CASSLELTGTLNTGELFF. Here the CDR3 DNA reads TGTGCCAGCAGCTTAGAATTAACCGGGACACTGAACACCGGGGAGCTGTTTTTT. Variable domain in full (rest from reference TRBV11-2 and TRBJ2-2): EAGVAQSPRYKIIEKRQSVAFWCNPISGHATLYWYQQILGQGPKLLIQFQNNGVVDDSQLPKDRFSAERLKGVDSTLKIQPAKLEDSAVYLCASSLELTGTLNTGELFFGEGSRLTVL.